Below, 7 T cell receptor beta chains from the same sample are listed, as sequenced in a study of control samples from healthy donors and cancer patients. The method was immunoSEQ multiplex PCR; TCRdb's version includes in-frame clones alone and lacks a portion of them. Of about 180,000 clones listed, around 90% were seen once; the top ten hold 1.3% to 1.5%. Specimen: blood. These receptors all stem from a man aged 25 to 45 in good health.

The rearrangement uses TRBV13 and TRBJ1-3; perhaps TRBD1 as D (5 bases). The CDR3 runs 19 residues. V lost 2 bases, J lost 0 bases, and 20 bases lay in between. Looked up from germline, CDR1 is PRHDT and CDR2 is FYEKMQ (reference sequence). The CDR3 here is CASSLKSGTHDNSGNTIYF. Here the CDR3 DNA reads TGTGCCAGCAGCTTAAAGTCCGGGACGCATGATAACTCTGGAAACACCATATATTTT.

The CDR3 protein is CASRQTGDSNQPQHF. The DNA for the CDR3 is TGTGCCAGCAGGCAGACAGGGGACAGCAATCAGCCCCAGCATTTT. The J gene is TRBJ1-5, the V gene TRBV6-6; the match to TRBD1 covers 8 bases. The germline gives CDR1 MNHNY, CDR2 SVGAGI (reference sequence). This CDR3 contains 15 residues. The J segment lost 1 base and the V segment lost 6 bases, leaving 5 bases of the junction unmatched.

V is TRBV28 and J is TRBJ1-1; D gene uncertain. The V end lost 4 bases, the J end lost 8 bases, and 11 bases lay between the germline ends. Germline loops: CDR1 MDHEN, CDR2 SYDVKM. This CDR3 comprises 12 residues. The CDR3 is CASSSSVFEAFF. CDR3 nucleotides: TGTGCCAGCAGTTCGTCAGTGTTCGAAGCTTTCTTT.

V gene TRBV6-2 or TRBV6-3 combines with J gene TRBJ2-5, with no clear D. This CDR3 contains 19 residues. V lost 2 bases, J lost 7 bases, and 29 bases lay in between. Germline CDR1 MNHEY, CDR2 SVGEGT. CDR3 in DNA: TGTGCCAGCAGTTACCCAAACCCGGTCAAATCTGGGATATATGGGACCCAGTACTTC. This sequence encodes CASSYPNPVKSGIYGTQYF.

The gene calls are TRBV21-1 and TRBJ2-2. TRBV21-1 is flagged as a pseudogene. The CDR3 covers 16 residues. Here the CDR3 reads CASTPLEGWVAGELFF. CDR3 nucleotides: TGTGCCAGCACCCCCCTGGAAGGGTGGGTGGCCGGGGAGCTGTTTTTT.

This sequence joins TRBV28 and TRBJ1-3; tentatively, D is TRBD1 (5 bases). This CDR3 has 13 residues. V was trimmed by 2 bases and J by 3 bases, leaving 5 bases between them. Per germline, CDR1 MDHEN and CDR2 SYDVKM. Here the CDR3 reads CASSLRGGNTIYF. The CDR3 region has the DNA TGTGCCAGCAGTTTAAGGGGTGGAAACACCATATATTTT.

J is TRBJ2-5 and V is TRBV14, with 8 bases identical to TRBD2. This CDR3 contains 18 residues. The junction had 16 bases not matched to a gene; V was cut back by 4 bases and J by 3 bases. The germline gives CDR1 SGHDN, CDR2 FVKESK. CDR3 nucleotides: TGTGCCAGCAGCCGGAACCTGATAGCGGGGAACTTTGAAGAGACCCAGTACTTC. Translated: CASSRNLIAGNFEETQYF.